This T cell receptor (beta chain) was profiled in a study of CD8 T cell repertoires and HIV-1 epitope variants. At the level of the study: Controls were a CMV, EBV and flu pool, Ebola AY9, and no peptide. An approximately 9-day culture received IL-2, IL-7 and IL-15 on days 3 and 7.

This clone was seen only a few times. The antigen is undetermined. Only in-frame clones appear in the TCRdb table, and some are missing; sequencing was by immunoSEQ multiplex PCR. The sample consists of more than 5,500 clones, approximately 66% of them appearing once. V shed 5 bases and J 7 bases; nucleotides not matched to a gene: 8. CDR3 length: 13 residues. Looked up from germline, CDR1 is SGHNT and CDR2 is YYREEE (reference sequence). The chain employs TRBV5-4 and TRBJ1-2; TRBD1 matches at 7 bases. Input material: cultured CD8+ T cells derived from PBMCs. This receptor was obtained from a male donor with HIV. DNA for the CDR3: TGTGCCAGCAGGGTGGGCAGGGGGACTGGCTACACCTTC. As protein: CASRVGRGTGYTF.